One sample yielded the 26 T cell receptor beta chains listed below, sequenced in a study of CD8 T cells in ankylosing spondylitis. Findings and limits, study-wide: Several highly homologous variants made up a TCR beta motif, and this motif appeared characteristic of ankylosing spondylitis blood.

TCRdb independently ran MiXCR on the 5' RACE reads; one entry per CDR3 protein. The repertoire has about 330,000 distinct CDR3 sequences, less than 9.5% of them found once; the top ten carry approximately 15%. These receptors have no identified antigens. The sequenced sample consisted of blood, either unsorted or a sorted T cell fraction (not recorded which). The receptor set was obtained from a male donor with ankylosing spondylitis.

This clonotype has only a few counts. This chain uses TRBV5-1 with TRBJ2-7, with unresolved D. The germline V and J ends were trimmed by 0 bases and 2 bases, with 9 bases remaining between them. The germline V gene encodes CDR1 SGHRS and CDR2 YFSETQ. The CDR3 is 14 amino acids. Here the CDR3 reads CASSLDLTAYEQYF. The CDR3 DNA reads TGCGCCAGCAGCTTGGATCTTACCGCCTACGAGCAGTACTTC.

This clonotype was observed at least ten times. The chain recombines TRBV28 with TRBJ2-7; weak D call: TRBD1 (6 bases). From germline, CDR1 is MDHEN and CDR2 SYDVKM. Trimming took off 4 bases at V and 5 bases at J, with 9 bases between the two ends. The CDR3 is 12 residues long. As DNA, the CDR3 is TGTGCCAGCAGTTCCCACAGGGACGAGCAGTACTTC. It codes for CASSSHRDEQYF.

This clonotype was seen a handful of times. Here the CDR3 reads CASSPGTGGSDTQYF. CDR3 DNA sequence: TGTGCCAGCAGCCCCGGGACAGGGGGATCAGATACGCAGTATTTT. The V call is TRBV5-8, the J call TRBJ2-3; 11 bases are a match to TRBD1. The CDR3 runs 15 residues. The V gene's germline CDR1 is SGHTS and CDR2 YDEGEE. J was trimmed by 4 bases and V by 4 bases; bases with no gene match: 5.

This clonotype was counted between two and nine times. The rearrangement joins TRBV28 to TRBJ1-1; no clear D. Trimming took 5 bases from V and 4 from J, leaving 14 bases between them. Germline-derived CDR1 and CDR2 are MDHEN and SYDVKM. The CDR3 loop spans 14 amino acids. CDR3 amino acids: CASSPFSPPTEAFF. CDR3 DNA sequence: TGTGCCAGCAGTCCTTTTAGTCCTCCCACTGAAGCTTTCTTT. Full variable domain (outside the CDR3, taken from reference TRBV28 and TRBJ1-1): DVKVTQSSRYLVKRTGEKVFLECVQDMDHENMFWYRQDPGLGLRLIYFSYDVKMKEKGDIPEGYSVSREKKERFSLILESASTNQTSMYLCASSPFSPPTEAFFGQGTRLTVV.

This clonotype was found once. The chain joins TRBV11-1 to TRBJ2-5; TRBD1 aligns across 11 bases. Looked up from germline, CDR1 is SGHAT and CDR2 is FQDESV (reference sequence). V lost 5 bases and J lost 5; bases outside the gene matches: 7. The CDR3 spans 15 residues. The CDR3 coding sequence is TGTGCCAGCAGCCCCCGGACAGGGGGCCGGGAGACCCAGTACTTC. Translation gives CASSPRTGGRETQYF.

This chain joins TRBV10-3 and TRBJ2-7, with 7 bases lining up with TRBD2. Germline V gene sequence: CDR1 ENHRY, CDR2 SYGVKD. The CDR3 consists of 11 residues. V lost 10 bases, J lost 5 bases, and 5 bases stayed unmatched. The CDR3 spells CATRGVNEQYF. The CDR3 nucleotides read TGTGCCACCCGGGGGGTCAACGAGCAGTACTTC.

This clonotype was recorded at least ten times. The genes are TRBV10-3 and TRBJ2-3; D possibly uses TRBD1 or TRBD2 (6 bases each). CDR1 is ENHRY, CDR2 SYGVKD, per germline. This CDR3 comprises 15 residues. The V and J ends lost 2 bases and 3 bases respectively, with 12 bases between them. Here the CDR3 reads CAISEGGLGTDTQYF. The DNA of the CDR3 is TGTGCCATCAGTGAGGGGGGGCTTGGGACAGATACGCAGTATTTT.

The rearrangement links TRBV4-2 to TRBJ2-4, with 9 bases lining up with TRBD2. CDR1 is LGHNA, CDR2 YNFKEQ, per germline. The CDR3 is 20 amino acids. The junction had 12 bases not matched to a gene; V was cut back by 0 bases and J by 0 bases. The CDR3 region is CASSQDHRLAEILAKNIQYF. For the CDR3, the DNA is TGTGCCAGCAGCCAAGATCACCGACTAGCGGAGATTCTAGCCAAAAACATTCAGTACTTC.

This clonotype came up a few times. CDR3 in amino acids: CASSSLLRPPYNEQFF. Here the CDR3 DNA reads TGCGCCAGCAGCTCTCTACTGAGGCCTCCCTACAATGAGCAGTTCTTC. The chain recombines TRBV5-1 with TRBJ2-1; D gene ambiguous. V lost 3 bases and J lost 2, with 15 bases in between. The CDR3 is made up of 16 amino acids. Germline CDR1 SGHRS, CDR2 YFSETQ. The whole variable domain, filled in from reference TRBV5-1 and TRBJ2-1, reads KAGVTQTPRYLIKTRGQQVTLSCSPISGHRSVSWYQQTPGQGLQFLFEYFSETQRNKGNFPGRFSGRQFSNSRSEMNVSTLELGDSALYLCASSSLLRPPYNEQFFGPGTRLTVL.

The V and J genes are TRBV7-3 and TRBJ2-2; D is possibly TRBD1 or TRBD2 (6 bases each). The CDR3 has 16 residues. Germline CDR1 reads SGHTA; CDR2 reads FQGTGA. Trimming took 5 bases from V and 3 from J, leaving 16 bases between them. In DNA form, the CDR3 reads TGTGCCAGCAGCCTACGGGGGCTGTATGACACCGGGGAGCTGTTTTTT. Amino acid sequence: CASSLRGLYDTGELFF.

The chain links TRBV7-9 to TRBJ2-7, with a weak D call TRBD2 (6 bases). CDR1 and CDR2 from the germline V gene are SEHNR and FQNEAQ (reference sequence). CDR3 length: 14 residues. Trimming shortened V by 5 bases and J by 2 bases, and 13 bases separated the two germline ends. This chain's CDR3 is CASSQREWAYEQYF. In DNA form, the CDR3 reads TGTGCCAGCAGCCAACGGGAGTGGGCCTACGAGCAGTACTTC.

In this sample, this clonotype turned up many times. The chain employs TRBV5-1 and TRBJ2-7, with D perhaps matching TRBD1 (6 bases). The CDR3 extends over 15 amino acids. Germline assignment: CDR1 SGHRS and CDR2 YFSETQ. With 3 bases removed from V and 2 bases from J, the gap between germline ends came to 15 bases. The CDR3 DNA sequence: TGCGCCAGCAGCTCTCTGGCAGGGGACGCCTACGAGCAGTACTTC. This sequence encodes CASSSLAGDAYEQYF.

The CDR3 loop reads CAISPRSSYNEQFF. The CDR3 DNA is TGTGCCATCAGTCCACGGAGCTCCTACAATGAGCAGTTCTTC. The chain has TRBV10-3 and TRBJ2-1; no reliable D call. V lost 5 bases and J 0 bases, leaving 8 bases between the germline ends. The germline V gene encodes CDR1 ENHRY and CDR2 SYGVKD. This CDR3 comprises 14 residues.

The V call is TRBV3-1, the J call TRBJ1-2, with D maybe TRBD1 (5 bases). V gave up 4 bases and J gave up 0 bases, with 9 bases separating them. The CDR3 covers 14 residues. Germline V gene sequence: CDR1 LGHDT, CDR2 YNNKEL (reference sequence). The CDR3 DNA follows: TGTGCCAGCAGCCGGGGGGACCCTAACTATGGCTACACCTTC. Amino acids: CASSRGDPNYGYTF.

This clonotype was seen repeatedly, ten times or more. The rearrangement joins TRBV15 to TRBJ2-1; TRBD1 is a possible D gene (6 bases). V lost 1 base and J lost 8, with 15 bases in between. The CDR3 is made up of 15 amino acids. Germline-derived CDR1 and CDR2 are LNHNV and YYDKDF (reference sequence). CDR3: CATSRGQDELDEQFF. The CDR3 bases are TGTGCCACCAGCAGAGGACAGGACGAATTGGATGAGCAGTTCTTC.

The CDR3 nucleotides are TGTGCCAGTAAAAGGGAAGTGTTCGATGAAGCTTTCTTT. It encodes CASKREVFDEAFF. The genes are TRBV19 and TRBJ1-1; D gene ambiguous. The V gene's germline CDR1 is LNHDA and CDR2 SQIVND (reference sequence). Deletions cut 7 bases from V and 7 bases from J, with 16 bases between. The length of the CDR3 is 13 residues.

The count of this clonotype is one. The V and J genes are TRBV7-2 and TRBJ2-7, with TRBD2 identical over 7 bases. V was pared by 5 bases and J by 2 bases, with 9 bases of the junction left unmatched. The V gene's germline CDR1 is SGHTA and CDR2 FQGNSA. The CDR3 sequence is 15 residues long. CDR3 sequence (DNA): TGTGCCAGCAGCCCCCGGGGGGTTTCCCCCTACGAGCAGTACTTC. It encodes CASSPRGVSPYEQYF.

The table lists this clonotype with a few counts. The rearrangement joins TRBV12-3 or TRBV12-4 to TRBJ2-1, with a tentative D call TRBD1 (5 bases). V lost 6 bases, J lost 8 bases, and 11 bases lay in between. The CDR3 runs 12 residues. CDR3 region: CASSRVRDEQFF. The CDR3 coding sequence is TGTGCCAGCAGCCGGGTCAGGGATGAGCAGTTCTTC.

The V call is TRBV7-2, the J call TRBJ2-5; either TRBD1 or TRBD2 may supply D (5 bases each). This CDR3 is 16 amino acids long. V was trimmed by 1 base and J by 5 bases, leaving 17 bases between them. The germline CDR1 and CDR2 sequences are SGHTA and FQGNSA. The DNA for the CDR3 is TGTGCCAGCAGCTTAGGAGGTATCAGGGACGGGGAGACCCAGTACTTC. This sequence encodes CASSLGGIRDGETQYF.

The chain combines TRBV13 with TRBJ1-2; no reliable D call. CDR3 size: 14 residues. Per germline, CDR1 PRHDT and CDR2 FYEKMQ (reference sequence). The V end was cut by 2 bases, the J end by 7 bases, with 14 bases between. As DNA, the CDR3 is TGTGCCAGCAGCTTAACCGGACCAGAAGGTGGCTACACCTTC. It encodes CASSLTGPEGGYTF.

This clonotype was observed a few times. Here the CDR3 reads CASSYDTPTFHNEQFF. The DNA of the CDR3 is TGTGCCAGCAGTTACGATACACCTACCTTCCACAATGAGCAGTTCTTC. The V and J genes are TRBV6-5 and TRBJ2-1; D is unclear. CDR1 is MNHEY and CDR2 is SVGAGI in the germline V gene. This CDR3 contains 16 residues. V dropped 2 bases and J dropped 5 bases, with 16 bases sitting between them.

This chain uses TRBV3-1 with TRBJ1-6; no reliable D call. The V end was cut by 4 bases, the J end by 7 bases, with 8 bases between. CDR1 and CDR2 from the germline V gene are LGHDT and YNNKEL (reference sequence). The CDR3 spans 13 residues. CDR3 loop: CASSPQLNSPLHF. The CDR3 DNA is TGTGCCAGCAGCCCACAACTCAATTCACCCCTCCACTTT.

There are many counts of this clonotype. V is TRBV12-3 or TRBV12-4 and J is TRBJ1-1; no definite D call. This CDR3 spans 13 amino acids. V lost 6 bases and J 1 base, leaving 9 bases between the germline ends. The CDR3 DNA reads TGTGCCAGCAGCCTCCGGGGGAACACTGAAGCTTTCTTT. Its protein product is CASSLRGNTEAFF.

This clonotype was picked up many times. V usage is TRBV7-9 and J usage is TRBJ1-1, with 7 bases identical to TRBD1. The CDR3 is made up of 15 amino acids. V was clipped by 5 bases and J by 4 bases; unmatched bases: 10. Germline loops: CDR1 SEHNR, CDR2 FQNEAQ (reference sequence). CDR3 protein: CASSRTDRVSTEAFF. The CDR3 bases are TGTGCCAGCAGCCGAACCGACAGGGTGAGCACTGAAGCTTTCTTT.

In this sample, this clonotype turned up many times. V usage is TRBV11-2 and J usage is TRBJ2-1, with 14 bases that match TRBD2. The CDR3 totals 18 residues. The germline V gene has CDR1 SGHAT and CDR2 FQNNGV. Trimming cost V 4 bases and J 0 bases; bases outside gene matches: 5. The CDR3 here is CASSSGTSGRSSYNEQFF. The CDR3, as DNA: TGTGCCAGCAGCTCCGGGACTAGCGGGAGAAGCTCCTACAATGAGCAGTTCTTC. The full variable domain, its missing parts supplied by reference TRBV11-2 and TRBJ2-1, is EAGVAQSPRYKIIEKRQSVAFWCNPISGHATLYWYQQILGQGPKLLIQFQNNGVVDDSQLPKDRFSAERLKGVDSTLKIQPAKLEDSAVYLCASSSGTSGRSSYNEQFFGPGTRLTVL.

This clonotype was counted a few times. The chain combines TRBV18 with TRBJ2-7; weak D call: TRBD2 (6 bases). V was shortened by 5 bases and J by 3 bases, with 14 bases between the two germline ends. Germline CDR1 KGHSH, CDR2 LQKENI. This CDR3 has 14 amino acids. The CDR3 is CASSSGVTFYEQYF. The DNA of the CDR3 is TGTGCCAGCTCATCGGGGGTCACCTTCTACGAGCAGTACTTC. The variable domain in full, with the rest retrieved from reference TRBV18 and TRBJ2-7, is NAGVMQNPRHLVRRRGQEARLRCSPMKGHSHVYWYRQLPEEGLKFMVYLQKENIIDESGMPKERFSAEFPKEGPSILRIQQVVRGDSAAYFCASSSGVTFYEQYFGPGTRLTVT.